This entry describes one T cell receptor beta chain. No antigen is known for it. Amplification used 60 Vbeta primers and 13 Jbeta primers. Profiling relied on immunoSEQ multiplex PCR, and the TCRdb table lists in-frame clones only, not all of them. Its listing shows around 30,000 clones. Germline V gene data show CDR1 as LNHDA and CDR2 as SQIVND (reference sequence). This CDR3 has 14 amino acids. Trimming at V came to 5 bases and at J to 7 bases, leaving 8 bases not matched to a gene. This sample was included in a study of cytomegalovirus exposure and HLA in healthy donors. Findings of the study overall: TCR beta V segments were, for the most part, productive about 87% or about 30% of the time in an earlier analysis. The sole available immune exposure information was CMV serostatus. Later, an analysis found that common viral pathogens appeared to be linked with several of the most significant clusters. Association of a missense DCLRE1C variant with TCR beta V- and J-gene trimming was reported in a later analysis.

The clonotype comes from a man aged 30 to 39 in good health and CMV-seronegative. J is TRBJ2-5 and V is TRBV19; 9 bases line up with TRBD1. Sequencing was carried out using PBMCs. For the CDR3, the DNA is TGTGCCAGTAGTGAAACAGGGGGCGCCGGGACCCAGTACTTC. Its translation is CASSETGGAGTQYF.